Listed below are T cell receptor beta chains from one sample, sequenced in a study of molecular identifiers for immune sequencing clone quantification. TCRdb re-called the PCR reads through MiXCR, storing one row per CDR3 protein. This repertoire shows about 70,000 distinct CDR3 sequences, around 20% found once; its top ten account for roughly 1.5%. Sequencing used naive CD8+ T cells from blood, with Jurkat cell RNA spiked in. The receptors here all came from a human donor in good health. Some libraries in this study had Jurkat cell RNA spiked in. Both conserved end residues are part of each CDR3. Fields, in order: D gene, V gene, clone size, J gene, CDR3 DNA, CDR3 protein. D genes are given only for firm matches. Clone size is not always given. Where it is, it says once, few, many or a class for expanded clones.

>NA|TRBV2|NA|TRBJ2-7
TGTGCCAGCATGGGGGGAGATTACGAGCAGTACTTC
CASMGGDYEQYF
>TRBD1|TRBV28|many|TRBJ2-7
TGTGCCAGCAGTAACCGGGACAGCTACGAGCAGTACTTC
CASSNRDSYEQYF
>NA|TRBV9|many|TRBJ1-6
TGTGCCAGCAGCGTACAGAACTATAATTCACCCCTCCACTTT
CASSVQNYNSPLHF
>NA|TRBV19|many|TRBJ2-7
TGTGCCAGTAGTATGTTCGGGAGCCCCTACGAGCAGTACTTC
CASSMFGSPYEQYF
>TRBD2|TRBV9|NA|TRBJ2-1
TGTGCCAGCAGCGTAGAGGGCGGGAGCTCCTACAATGAGCAGTTCTTC
CASSVEGGSSYNEQFF
>TRBD2|TRBV19|NA|TRBJ2-1
TGTGCCAGTAGTATTTCTAGCGGGAGAGGCGACTCCTACAATGAGCAGTTCTTC
CASSISSGRGDSYNEQFF
>TRBD1|TRBV6-2/TRBV6-3|NA|TRBJ2-1
TGTGCCAGCAGTCAACCCGGGACAGTGGTGTTCTTC
CASSQPGTVVFF
>NA|TRBV19|many|TRBJ2-7
TGTGCCAGTAGTCCGACTGGTCTCCCCTCCTACGAGCAGTACTTC
CASSPTGLPSYEQYF
>NA|TRBV27|many|TRBJ2-1
TGTGCCAGCAGTTCATCCCTTATCGGTGAGCAGTTCTTC
CASSSSLIGEQFF
>TRBD2|TRBV4-3|many|TRBJ2-7
TGCGCCAGCAGCCAAGCGGGAGGGGGCTACGAGCAGTACTTC
CASSQAGGGYEQYF
>TRBD2|TRBV13|many|TRBJ2-1
TGTGCCAGCAGCGCCGTTAAGGTAGCGGGAGAAGCCGGTCGTTACAATGAGCAGTTCTTC
CASSAVKVAGEAGRYNEQFF
>TRBD2|TRBV27|many|TRBJ2-3
TGTGCCAGCATCCCCTCCGCGGGAGCCACAGATACGCAGTATTTT
CASIPSAGATDTQYF
>TRBD1|TRBV6-1|many|TRBJ1-1
TGTGCCAGCAGTATACACAGGGGGCTAATAACTGAAGCTTTCTTT
CASSIHRGLITEAFF
>NA|TRBV11-3|many|TRBJ2-3
TGTGCCAGCAGCTTTTCGGGCCCCACAGATACGCAGTATTTT
CASSFSGPTDTQYF
>NA|TRBV12-5|many|TRBJ2-3
TGTGCTAGTGGTTTAGGGAGTTCCTGGTCACCCAGAACTAGCACAGATACGCAGTATTTT
CASGLGSSWSPRTSTDTQYF
>NA|TRBV4-1|once|TRBJ2-5
TGCGCCAGCAGCCAGGAATCACCGTCTCTAGGTATAGAGACCCAGTATTTC
CASSQESPSLGIETQYF
>NA|TRBV5-1|NA|TRBJ1-2
TGCGCCAGCAGCCCTTACCCGGTGGAGGGGCGGCGTGGCTACACCTTC
CASSPYPVEGRRGYTF
>TRBD2|TRBV11-2|NA|TRBJ2-2
TGTGCCAGCAGTCCGTCGGGAGGGCCGCACACCGGGGAGCTGTTTTTT
CASSPSGGPHTGELFF
>TRBD1|TRBV27|once|TRBJ2-2
TGTGCCAGCAGAGGACAGGGTGTCACCGGGGGGCTGTTTTTT
CASRGQGVTGGLFF
>TRBD2|TRBV5-1|many|TRBJ2-5
TGCGCCAGCAGCTTGTGGTCTAGCGGCCTTCAAGAGACCCAGTACTTC
CASSLWSSGLQETQYF
>NA|TRBV6-5|NA|TRBJ1-2
TGTGCCAGCAGTTATACAACTGAGAACTATGGCTACACCTTC
CASSYTTENYGYTF
>TRBD1|TRBV11-2|many|TRBJ2-5
TGTGCCAGCAGCTTACCTACCGGACAGGGGGCTGTTGAGACCCAGTACTTC
CASSLPTGQGAVETQYF
>NA|TRBV7-9|NA|TRBJ2-1
TGTGCCAGCAGCTCCCTGGAAAATGAGCAGTTCTTC
CASSSLENEQFF
>NA|TRBV28|NA|TRBJ2-7
TGTGCCAGCAGTTTTATAGGGGGCTCCTACGAGCAGTACTTC
CASSFIGGSYEQYF
>NA|TRBV15|many|TRBJ1-1
TGTGCCACCAGCTCCCCGCCCCAAGCAGGTCTGAACACTGAAGCTTTCTTT
CATSSPPQAGLNTEAFF
>NA|TRBV12-3/TRBV12-4|many|TRBJ2-3
TGTGCCAGCAGCCCTTATGGAGGGCCAGATACGCAGTATTTT
CASSPYGGPDTQYF
>TRBD1|TRBV5-1|few|TRBJ1-1
TGCGCCAGCAGCTTGCCACAGGGGGGCACTGAAGCTTTCTTT
CASSLPQGGTEAFF
>TRBD2|TRBV11-2|NA|TRBJ2-2
TGTGCCAGCAGCCCCACCCAGCGGGAGGGCCAAACCGGGGAGCTGTTTTTT
CASSPTQREGQTGELFF
>NA|TRBV4-3|NA|TRBJ1-3
TGCACCAGCAGCCAGGACTCCTTAGGGACACACTCTGGAAACACCATATATTTT
CTSSQDSLGTHSGNTIYF
>NA|TRBV2|many|TRBJ2-7
TGTGCCATCGACGTATCAGGAAAGTCCTACGAGCAGTACTTC
CAIDVSGKSYEQYF
>NA|TRBV4-1|many|TRBJ2-1
TGCGCCAGCAGCCAAGATTCTGCAGGGGAGCAGAATGAGCAGTTCTTC
CASSQDSAGEQNEQFF
>NA|TRBV29-1|many|TRBJ2-3
TGCAGCGTTGAAGATCATGCCTATTTGGCTAGCACAGATACGCAGTATTTT
CSVEDHAYLASTDTQYF
>NA|TRBV7-3|many|TRBJ2-3
TGTGCCAGCAGCTTAAACCCGACAGATACGCAGTATTTT
CASSLNPTDTQYF
>NA|TRBV20-1|few|TRBJ2-7
TGCAGTGCTAGAGATCCTACAAGTTACGAGCAGTACTTC
CSARDPTSYEQYF
>NA|TRBV27|NA|TRBJ2-7
TGTGCCAGCAGTTTCCAACGCGAGCAGTACTTC
CASSFQREQYF